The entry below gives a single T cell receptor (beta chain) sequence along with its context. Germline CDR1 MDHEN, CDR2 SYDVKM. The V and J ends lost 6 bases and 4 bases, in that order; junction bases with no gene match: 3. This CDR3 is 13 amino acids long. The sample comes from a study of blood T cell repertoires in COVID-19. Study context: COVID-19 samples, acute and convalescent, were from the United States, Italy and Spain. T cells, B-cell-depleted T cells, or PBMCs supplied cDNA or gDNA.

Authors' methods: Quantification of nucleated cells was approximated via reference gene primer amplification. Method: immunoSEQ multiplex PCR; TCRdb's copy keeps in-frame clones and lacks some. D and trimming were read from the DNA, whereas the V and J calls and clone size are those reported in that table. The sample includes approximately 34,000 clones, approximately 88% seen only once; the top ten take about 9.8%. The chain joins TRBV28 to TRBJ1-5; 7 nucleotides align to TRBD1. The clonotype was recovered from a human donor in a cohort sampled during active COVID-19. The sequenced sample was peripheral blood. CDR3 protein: CASSLDRNQPQHF. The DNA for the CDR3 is TGTGCCAGCAGCCTGGACAGGAATCAGCCCCAGCATTTT.